Below, 29 T cell receptor beta chains from the same sample are listed, as sequenced in a study of vaccination and CD4 T cells after COVID-19. Their specific antigens are unknown. Noted treatment: approximately 9-day PBMC culture with coronavirus spike peptide pools or control peptides (ViraFEST assay). The assay that was used to sequence DNA from cultured CD4+ T cells was the Oncomine TCR Beta short-read assay. MiXCR was run by TCRdb on the PCR reads, yielding one entry per CDR3 protein. The table has some 15,000 distinct CDR3 sequences, roughly 52% seen once. Material: CD4+ T cells from blood, cultured in vitro. The receptors were sampled from a human donor who had recovered from COVID-19.

Remarks on this clonotype: Mismatch with germline at one junction end may stem from a read error. J is TRBJ1-3 and V is TRBV28, with a tentative D call TRBD1 (5 bases). This CDR3 contains 12 residues. Germline CDR1 is MDHEN and CDR2 is SYDVKM. CDR3 sequence (DNA): TGTGCCAGCAGTTTATACAGGCAGGGCGTTCATTTT. This translates into CASSLYRQGVHF. The full variable domain, completed using reference TRBV28 and TRBJ1-3, is DVKVTQSSRYLVKRTGEKVFLECVQDMDHENMFWYRQDPGLGLRLIYFSYDVKMKEKGDIPEGYSVSREKKERFSLILESASTNQTSMYLCASSLYRQGVHFGEGSWLTVV.

There are a few counts of this clonotype. The CDR3 region is CASSIVGRPFYEQYF. DNA of the CDR3: TGTGCCAGTAGTATAGTGGGCAGACCCTTCTACGAGCAGTACTTC. This sequence joins TRBV19 and TRBJ2-7, with no clear D. V lost 1 base and J lost 3, with 13 bases in between. The CDR3 runs 15 residues. The germline V gene has CDR1 LNHDA and CDR2 SQIVND (reference sequence).

V and J are TRBV27 and TRBJ2-3, with 10 bases matching TRBD2. Germline V gene lookup returns CDR1 MNHEY and CDR2 SMNVEV (reference sequence). The CDR3 contains 19 residues. V lost 3 bases, J lost 3 bases, and 15 bases stayed unmatched. CDR3 sequence: CASSFKARTSGAGTDTQYF. In nucleotides, the CDR3 is TGTGCCAGCAGTTTTAAAGCAAGGACTAGCGGAGCTGGAACAGATACGCAGTATTTT.

This clonotype was recorded only once. The CDR3 bases are TGCGCCAGCAGCCAAGATGGGCGAAACATTCAGTACTTC. This translates into CASSQDGRNIQYF. The V call is TRBV4-3, the J call TRBJ2-4; D ambiguous. This CDR3 comprises 13 residues. CDR1 is LGHNA and CDR2 is YSLEER in the germline V gene. The germline V and J ends were trimmed by 0 bases and 6 bases, with 6 bases remaining between them.

V usage is TRBV25-1 and J usage is TRBJ1-2; D is ambiguous. This CDR3 contains 14 residues. V shed 5 bases and J shed 2 bases, with 12 bases lying between them. CDR1 is MGHDK, CDR2 SYGVNS, per germline. The CDR3 protein is CASSQPKANYGYTF. Here the CDR3 DNA reads TGTGCCAGCAGTCAACCGAAGGCGAACTATGGCTACACCTTC.

V and J are TRBV2 and TRBJ2-2, with 8 bases aligning to TRBD1. Trimming at V came to 10 bases and at J to 0 bases, leaving 7 bases not matched to a gene. Germline V lookup: CDR1 SNHLY, CDR2 FYNNEI. CDR3 size: 15 residues. This chain's CDR3 is CATTGQGTNTGELFF. CDR3 sequence (DNA): TGTGCCACCACCGGACAGGGTACGAACACCGGGGAGCTGTTTTTT.

The chain recombines TRBV12-3 or TRBV12-4 with TRBJ2-7, with TRBD2 identical over 12 bases. Losses at the gene ends were 5 bases for V and 3 bases for J; bases not matched to a gene: 5. The CDR3 totals 15 residues. The CDR3 protein is CASSAGLAGYYEQYF. The CDR3 nucleotides are TGTGCCAGCAGTGCGGGACTAGCGGGCTACTACGAGCAGTACTTC.

The gene calls are TRBV6-1 and TRBJ1-2, with D maybe TRBD1 (6 bases). Germline CDR1 is MNHNS and CDR2 is SASEGT. Trimming took 6 bases from V and 3 from J, leaving 14 bases between them. The CDR3 length is 14 residues. The DNA of the CDR3 is TGTGCCAGCAGCGACAGGTCCAGGGACTATGGCTACACCTTC. This encodes CASSDRSRDYGYTF.

This clonotype has more than one count but fewer than ten. The V gene is TRBV5-1, the J gene TRBJ2-5; D call uncertain. The V end was cut by 4 bases, the J end by 3 bases, with 13 bases between. CDR3 length: 14 residues. Germline values: CDR1 SGHRS, CDR2 YFSETQ. The CDR3 region has the DNA TGCGCCAGCAGCCCCCGGCGACCGGAAGAGACCCAGTACTTC. Amino acids: CASSPRRPEETQYF.

The rearrangement links TRBV19 to TRBJ1-1, with 7 nucleotides matching TRBD1. Germline CDR1 LNHDA, CDR2 SQIVND (reference sequence). CDR3 length equals 15 residues. With 4 bases clipped from V and 6 bases from J, the junction kept 11 bases outside the gene matches. The chain's CDR3 is CASSRGTVGNPEAFF. Here the CDR3 DNA reads TGTGCCAGTAGTAGAGGGACAGTAGGAAACCCTGAAGCTTTCTTT.

CDR3 DNA sequence: TGTGCCAGCAGTTTATACGCGGGGCGCTCTGGGGCCAACGTCCTGACTTTC. Protein product: CASSLYAGRSGANVLTF. The chain links TRBV27 to TRBJ2-6; D is perhaps TRBD2 (6 bases). The V end was cut by 1 base, the J end by 0 bases, with 10 bases between. The CDR3 contains 17 residues. CDR1 is MNHEY and CDR2 is SMNVEV in the germline V gene (reference sequence).

This clonotype was observed a handful of times. J is TRBJ1-1 and V is TRBV20-1; weak D call: TRBD1 (5 bases). The V end lost 5 bases, the J end lost 1 base, and 11 bases lay between the germline ends. Germline assignment: CDR1 DFQATT and CDR2 SNEGSKA (reference sequence). The length of the CDR3 is 13 residues. The chain's CDR3 is CSAYLDRNTEAFF. The CDR3 DNA reads as TGCAGTGCTTACCTAGACAGGAACACTGAAGCTTTCTTT.

The chain links TRBV11-2 to TRBJ2-1, with 11 bases aligning to TRBD2. V dropped 4 bases and J dropped 9; count of bases not matched to a gene: 14. Germline CDR1 SGHAT, CDR2 FQNNGV. The CDR3 length is 17 residues. CDR3 region: CASSSLTSGAAGGEQFF. CDR3 nucleotide sequence: TGTGCCAGCAGCTCACTGACTAGCGGGGCGGCCGGGGGTGAGCAGTTCTTC. Together with reference TRBV11-2 and TRBJ2-1, the CDR3 gives the full variable domain: EAGVAQSPRYKIIEKRQSVAFWCNPISGHATLYWYQQILGQGPKLLIQFQNNGVVDDSQLPKDRFSAERLKGVDSTLKIQPAKLEDSAVYLCASSSLTSGAAGGEQFFGPGTRLTVL.

This clonotype was seen a handful of times. The chain recombines TRBV20-1 with TRBJ2-2, with TRBD2 identical over 7 bases. Losses at the gene ends were 6 bases for V and 3 bases for J; bases not matched to a gene: 7. This CDR3 comprises 14 residues. CDR1 is DFQATT and CDR2 is SNEGSKA in the germline V gene (reference sequence). CDR3: CSARRGGDTGELFF. CDR3 DNA: TGCAGTGCCCGCCGTGGGGGGGACACCGGGGAGCTGTTTTTT.

This chain connects TRBV20-1 to TRBJ2-5; D tentatively fits TRBD1 or TRBD2 (5 bases each). Trimming stripped 2 bases from V and 5 bases from J, with 12 bases between. Per germline, CDR1 DFQATT and CDR2 SNEGSKA (reference sequence). The CDR3 contains 13 residues. The DNA of the CDR3 is TGCAGTGCTAGACTGGACACGGGGGAGACCCAGTACTTC. Residues: CSARLDTGETQYF.

This clonotype was counted between two and nine times. The chain couples TRBV5-1 to TRBJ2-3; the D gene is possibly TRBD1 (7 bases). Trimming took 7 bases from V and 3 from J, leaving 18 bases between them. The germline gives CDR1 SGHRS, CDR2 YFSETQ. The CDR3 totals 15 residues. CDR3 residues: CASGPGGFPTDTQYF. The DNA of the CDR3 is TGCGCCAGCGGTCCAGGGGGGTTTCCTACAGATACGCAGTATTTT.

The J gene is TRBJ2-3, the V gene TRBV6-5, with no clear D. This CDR3 is 14 amino acids long. Germline CDR1 reads MNHEY; CDR2 reads SVGAGI. V was trimmed by 0 bases and J by 2 bases, leaving 6 bases between them. DNA of the CDR3: TGTGCCAGCAGTTACTCCTACGACACAGATACGCAGTATTTT. This sequence encodes CASSYSYDTDTQYF.

The chain employs TRBV28 and TRBJ2-3; D remains unclear. Trimming took 6 bases from V and 4 from J, leaving 8 bases between them. Germline V gene lookup returns CDR1 MDHEN and CDR2 SYDVKM. The CDR3 is made up of 12 amino acids. The CDR3 DNA follows: TGTGCCAGCAGCCCGAGCCCAGATACGCAGTATTTT. Its translation: CASSPSPDTQYF.

In its sample, this clonotype was seen a few times. V and J are TRBV10-3 and TRBJ1-5; D call uncertain. Per the germline V gene, CDR1 is ENHRY and CDR2 is SYGVKD. V lost 3 bases, J lost 4 bases, and 4 bases lay in between. The CDR3 length is 12 residues. The CDR3 loop reads CAISDGNQPQHF. CDR3 DNA: TGTGCCATCAGTGATGGAAATCAGCCCCAGCATTTT.

This clonotype was observed a few times. The genes are TRBV20-1 and TRBJ2-2, with D possibly matching TRBD2 (5 bases). From germline, CDR1 is DFQATT and CDR2 SNEGSKA (reference sequence). The CDR3 is 17 residues long. Trimming stripped 1 base from V and 4 bases from J, with 19 bases between. This CDR3 is CSARGWGVGERTGELFF. The CDR3 nucleotides are TGCAGTGCTAGAGGCTGGGGAGTGGGAGAACGCACCGGGGAGCTGTTTTTT.

The V call is TRBV27, the J call TRBJ2-3; 13 bases fit TRBD2. Unmatched junction bases numbered 15, after V lost 6 bases and J lost 0 bases. This CDR3 region has 20 residues. Germline V lookup: CDR1 MNHEY, CDR2 SMNVEV (reference sequence). The CDR3 reads CASRRGRTSGSLGSTDTQYF. The CDR3 DNA is TGTGCCAGCAGACGGGGTCGGACTAGCGGGAGCTTAGGTAGCACAGATACGCAGTATTTT.

This clonotype was seen more than once but under ten times. The J gene is TRBJ1-1, the V gene TRBV28; 7 bases map to TRBD1. Germline V gene lookup returns CDR1 MDHEN and CDR2 SYDVKM. The trim removed 11 bases at V and 2 bases at J, leaving 14 bases unmatched. The CDR3 totals 15 residues. The CDR3 spells CAASRETGYNTEAFF. Here the CDR3 DNA reads TGTGCCGCATCCAGGGAGACAGGGTATAACACTGAAGCTTTCTTT.

The CDR3 here is CASTLTPRATLYGYTF. The CDR3 nucleotides read TGTGCCAGCACCCTAACGCCTAGGGCTACCCTCTATGGCTACACCTTC. The V call is TRBV7-2, the J call TRBJ1-2, with no clear D. Germline V gives CDR1 SGHTA, CDR2 FQGNSA. Between the trimmed V and J ends, which lost 7 bases and 4 bases, there was a span of 22 bases. This CDR3 is 16 amino acids long. The whole variable domain, remainder taken from reference TRBV7-2 and TRBJ1-2, is GAGVSQSPSNKVTEKGKDVELRCDPISGHTALYWYRQSLGQGLEFLIYFQGNSAPDKSGLPSDRFSAERTGGSVSTLTIQRTQQEDSAVYLCASTLTPRATLYGYTFGSGTRLTVV.

The chain combines TRBV2 with TRBJ2-7, with D possibly being TRBD1 or TRBD2 (5 bases each). The length of the CDR3 is 16 residues. Trimming removed 4 bases from V and 7 bases from J, with 23 bases in between. Germline V gene lookup returns CDR1 SNHLY and CDR2 FYNNEI. The CDR3 DNA sequence: TGTGCCAGCAGTGGGATTCCCAGTGTCGGGGCTAGGGAGCAGTACTTC. This gives the protein CASSGIPSVGAREQYF.

This clonotype has only a few counts. The chain combines TRBV24-1 with TRBJ1-5; maybe TRBD1 (5 bases). The CDR3 extends over 14 amino acids. The germline V gene encodes CDR1 KGHDR and CDR2 SFDVKD. V gave up 3 bases and J gave up 3 bases, with 8 bases separating them. The CDR3 protein is CATSDPRDNQPQHF. CDR3 DNA sequence: TGTGCCACCAGTGATCCCAGGGACAATCAGCCCCAGCATTTT.

This chain joins TRBV10-1 and TRBJ1-1, with no clear D. The CDR3 totals 14 residues. Per the germline V gene, CDR1 is WNHNN and CDR2 is SYGVQD (reference sequence). Trimming pared 0 bases from V and 5 bases from J, leaving 10 bases between. Written as DNA, the CDR3 is TGCGCCAGCAGTGAGTCCGGCAGAGAGACTGAAGCTTTCTTT. This translates into CASSESGRETEAFF.

This clonotype was observed a few times. This chain joins TRBV7-2 and TRBJ1-6; D uncertain. V shed 0 bases and J shed 7 bases, with 13 bases lying between them. Looked up from germline, CDR1 is SGHTA and CDR2 is FQGNSA. The CDR3 consists of 16 residues. DNA of the CDR3: TGTGCCAGCAGCTTAGCGCGGGCAGAACGAAATTCACCCCTCCACTTT. Its protein product is CASSLARAERNSPLHF.

The chain joins TRBV20-1 to TRBJ2-7, with TRBD1 matching 9 bases. This CDR3 region has 16 residues. The junction had 13 bases not matched to a gene; V was cut back by 5 bases and J by 2 bases. Germline CDR1 is DFQATT and CDR2 is SNEGSKA (reference sequence). CDR3 protein: CSAPSGDRGGPYEQYF. The CDR3 coding sequence is TGCAGTGCTCCCTCGGGCGACAGGGGGGGTCCCTACGAGCAGTACTTC.

The rearrangement uses TRBV5-8 and TRBJ2-3, with 9 bases that match TRBD2. Germline trimming cut 7 bases from V and 4 bases from J; bases unmatched to any gene: 4. This CDR3 is built from 13 residues. CDR1 and CDR2 (germline): SGHTS, YDEGEE. CDR3 amino acids: CASSAGGADTQYF. The CDR3 DNA follows: TGTGCCAGCTCAGCGGGAGGAGCAGATACGCAGTATTTT.